The entry below describes one TCR beta chain. Its specificity is not known. The V and J ends lost 5 bases and 5 bases respectively, with 9 bases between them. The CDR3 has 12 residues. The germline gives CDR1 SEHNR, CDR2 FQNEAQ (reference sequence). Researchers ran the assay at a deep level. The repertoire was sequenced with immunoSEQ multiplex PCR; TCRdb's copy has only in-frame clones and lacks some. This table has some 740,000 clones, almost 95% appearing once. Naive CD8 cells lacked CD45RO, underwent positive selection for CCR7 and left out terminally differentiated effector memory CD45RA+ cells. This record comes from a study of shared clonotypes between healthy human individuals. As for the study in general: The donors, a couple of women and three men, were aged 18 to 49. Plates per donor: three CD4 naive, three CD4 memory, two CD8 naive, one CD8 memory.

General study points: Compared with clonotypes that all four donors shared, non-shared clonotypes had lower generation probabilities.

This receptor was identified in a man under 40 in good health. The chain uses TRBV7-9 and TRBJ1-2, with no clear D. The sample was naive CD8+ T cells sorted from blood. In DNA, the CDR3 is TGTGCCAGCAGCCCTCACAATTATGGCTACACCTTC. Translating gives CASSPHNYGYTF. The full variable domain, completed using reference TRBV7-9 and TRBJ1-2, is DTGVSQNPRHKITKRGQNVTFRCDPISEHNRLYWYRQTLGQGPEFLTYFQNEAQLEKSRLLSDRFSAERPKGSFSTLEIQRTEQGDSAMYLCASSPHNYGYTFGSGTRLTVV.